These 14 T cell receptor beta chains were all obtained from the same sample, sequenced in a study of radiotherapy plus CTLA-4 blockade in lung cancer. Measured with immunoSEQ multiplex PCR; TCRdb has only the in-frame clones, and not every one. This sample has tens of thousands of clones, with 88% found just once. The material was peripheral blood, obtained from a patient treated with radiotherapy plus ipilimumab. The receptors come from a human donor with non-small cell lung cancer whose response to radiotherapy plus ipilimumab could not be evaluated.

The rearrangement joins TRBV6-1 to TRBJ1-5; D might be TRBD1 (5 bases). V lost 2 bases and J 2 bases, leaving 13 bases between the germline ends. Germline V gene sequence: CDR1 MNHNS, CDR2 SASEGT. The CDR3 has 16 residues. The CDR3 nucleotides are TGTGCCAGCAGTGAAAGTTTGGGGCGTGGCAATCAGCCCCAGCATTTT. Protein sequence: CASSESLGRGNQPQHF.

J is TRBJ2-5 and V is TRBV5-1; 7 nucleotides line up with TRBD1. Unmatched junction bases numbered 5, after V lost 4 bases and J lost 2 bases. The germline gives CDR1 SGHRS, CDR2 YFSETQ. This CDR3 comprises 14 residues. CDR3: CASSTGTVQETQYF. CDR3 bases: TGCGCCAGCAGCACCGGGACAGTTCAAGAGACCCAGTACTTC.

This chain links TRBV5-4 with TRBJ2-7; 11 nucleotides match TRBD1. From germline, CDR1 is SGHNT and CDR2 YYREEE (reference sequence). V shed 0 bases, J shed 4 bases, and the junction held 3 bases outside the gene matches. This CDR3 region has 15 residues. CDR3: CASSLGGQGAYEQYF. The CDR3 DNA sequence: TGTGCCAGCAGCTTGGGAGGACAGGGGGCTTACGAGCAGTACTTC. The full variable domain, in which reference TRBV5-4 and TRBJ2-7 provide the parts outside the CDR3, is ETGVTQSPTHLIKTRGQQVTLRCSSQSGHNTVSWYQQALGQGPQFIFQYYREEENGRGNFPPRFSGLQFPNYSSELNVNALELDDSALYLCASSLGGQGAYEQYFGPGTRLTVT.

This CDR3 is CASSLVEWGLPLCYEQYF. The CDR3 DNA sequence: TGTGCCAGCAGCTTAGTCGAATGGGGACTCCCACTCTGCTACGAGCAGTACTTC. The chain recombines TRBV11-3 with TRBJ2-7; tentatively, D is TRBD2 (6 bases). Germline CDR1 reads SGHNT; CDR2 reads YENEEA. Between the trimmed V and J ends, which lost 1 base and 3 bases, there was a span of 22 bases. The CDR3 spans 18 residues.

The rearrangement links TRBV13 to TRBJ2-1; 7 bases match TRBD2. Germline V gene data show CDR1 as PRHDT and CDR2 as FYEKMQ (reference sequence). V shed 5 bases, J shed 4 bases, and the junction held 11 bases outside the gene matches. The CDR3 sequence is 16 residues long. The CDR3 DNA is TGTGCCAGCAGCCCCGGGAGGCAGGGTCCGTACAATGAGCAGTTCTTC. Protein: CASSPGRQGPYNEQFF.

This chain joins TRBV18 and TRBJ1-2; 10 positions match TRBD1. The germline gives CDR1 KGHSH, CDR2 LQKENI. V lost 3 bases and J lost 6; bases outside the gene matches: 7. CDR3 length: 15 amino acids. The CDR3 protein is CASSPRTGGGDGYTF. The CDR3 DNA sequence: TGTGCCAGCTCACCCCGGACAGGGGGAGGTGATGGCTACACCTTC.

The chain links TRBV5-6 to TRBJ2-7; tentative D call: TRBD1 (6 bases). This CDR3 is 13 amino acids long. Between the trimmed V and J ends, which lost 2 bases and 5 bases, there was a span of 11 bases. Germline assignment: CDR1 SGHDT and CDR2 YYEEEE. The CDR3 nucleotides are TGTGCCAGCAGCTTACTACAGGGAGACGAGCAGTACTTC. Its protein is CASSLLQGDEQYF. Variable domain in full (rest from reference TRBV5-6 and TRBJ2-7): DAGVTQSPTHLIKTRGQQVTLRCSPKSGHDTVSWYQQALGQGPQFIFQYYEEEERQRGNFPDRFSGHQFPNYSSELNVNALLLGDSALYLCASSLLQGDEQYFGPGTRLTVT.

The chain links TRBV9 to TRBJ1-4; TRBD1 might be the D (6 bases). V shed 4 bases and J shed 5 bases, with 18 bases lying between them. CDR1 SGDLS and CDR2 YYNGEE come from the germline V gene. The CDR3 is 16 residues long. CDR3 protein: CASSPTMGRGNEKLFF. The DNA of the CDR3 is TGTGCCAGCAGCCCCACAATGGGCAGGGGCAATGAAAAACTGTTTTTT. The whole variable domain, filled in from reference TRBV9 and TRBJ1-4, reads DSGVTQTPKHLITATGQRVTLRCSPRSGDLSVYWYQQSLDQGLQFLIQYYNGEERAKGNILERFSAQQFPDLHSELNLSSLELGDSALYFCASSPTMGRGNEKLFFGSGTQLSVL.

CDR3 nucleotide sequence: TGTGCCAGCAGCGGGACAGGCCGCTATAATTCACCCCTCCACTTT. Amino acid sequence: CASSGTGRYNSPLHF. V usage is TRBV9 and J usage is TRBJ1-6; 7 nucleotides line up with TRBD1. CDR3 length equals 15 residues. Trimming removed 3 bases from V and 3 bases from J; junction bases left unmatched: 3. The germline gives CDR1 SGDLS, CDR2 YYNGEE.

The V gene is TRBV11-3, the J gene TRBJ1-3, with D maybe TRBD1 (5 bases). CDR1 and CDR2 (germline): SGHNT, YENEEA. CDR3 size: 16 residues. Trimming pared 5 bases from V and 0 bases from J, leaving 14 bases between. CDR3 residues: CASSSGHDSSGNTIYF. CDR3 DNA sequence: TGTGCCAGCAGCAGTGGACATGACAGCTCTGGAAACACCATATATTTT. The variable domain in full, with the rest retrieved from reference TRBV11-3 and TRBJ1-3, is EAGVVQSPRYKIIEKKQPVAFWCNPISGHNTLYWYLQNLGQGPELLIRYENEEAVDDSQLPKDRFSAERLKGVDSTLKIQPAELGDSAVYLCASSSGHDSSGNTIYFGEGSWLTVV.

The CDR3 sequence is CASSGDRGYEQYF. CDR3 in DNA: TGTGCCAGCAGTGGGGACAGGGGTTACGAGCAGTACTTC. The chain recombines TRBV6-1 with TRBJ2-7; 10 bases agree with TRBD1. CDR1 MNHNS and CDR2 SASEGT come from the germline V gene. CDR3 length: 13 amino acids. Trimming cost V 4 bases and J 4 bases; bases outside gene matches: 1.

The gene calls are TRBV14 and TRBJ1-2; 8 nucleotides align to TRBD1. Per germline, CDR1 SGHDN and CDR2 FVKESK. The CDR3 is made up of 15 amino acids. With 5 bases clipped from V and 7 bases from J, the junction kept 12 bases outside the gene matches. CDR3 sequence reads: CASSRDRGLMAGYTF. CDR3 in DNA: TGTGCCAGCAGCAGAGACAGGGGTTTGATGGCTGGCTACACCTTC.

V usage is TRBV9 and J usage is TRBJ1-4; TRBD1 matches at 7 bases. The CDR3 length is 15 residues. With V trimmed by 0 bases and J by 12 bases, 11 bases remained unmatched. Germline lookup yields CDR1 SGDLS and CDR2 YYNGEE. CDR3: CASSVEAGGRGELFF. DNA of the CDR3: TGTGCCAGCAGCGTAGAGGCAGGGGGAAGGGGGGAACTGTTTTTT.

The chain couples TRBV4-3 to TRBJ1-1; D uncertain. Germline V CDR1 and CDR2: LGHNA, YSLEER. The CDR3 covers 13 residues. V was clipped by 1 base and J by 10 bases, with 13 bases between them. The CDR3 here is CASSQVEVGRAFF. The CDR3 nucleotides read TGCGCCAGCAGCCAAGTCGAGGTCGGAAGAGCTTTCTTT.